These 12 T cell receptor beta chains originate from one sample sequenced in a study of T cells in localized non-small cell lung cancer. Profiled with immunoSEQ multiplex PCR; TCRdb holds only in-frame clones, not every one. The sample yields around 45,000 clones, roughly nine tenths seen once. The sequenced sample was PBMCs, obtained before any cancer treatment. These receptors were collected from a man between 40 and 70 years old with stage II lung adenocarcinoma.

CDR3 coding DNA: TGCGCCAGCAGCTTGGTCTCCGGGACAGCCCCGGCGGGCTATGGCTACACCTTC. As protein: CASSLVSGTAPAGYGYTF. The genes are TRBV5-1 and TRBJ1-2; TRBD1 matches at 7 bases. Trimming at V came to 0 bases and at J to 4 bases, leaving 15 bases not matched to a gene. CDR1 and CDR2 (germline): SGHRS, YFSETQ. The CDR3 is 18 amino acids.

The chain has TRBV6-1 and TRBJ2-5; the D call may be TRBD1 or TRBD2 (5 bases each). The CDR3 length is 16 residues. Trimming removed 5 bases from V and 5 bases from J, with 21 bases in between. CDR1 MNHNS and CDR2 SASEGT come from the germline V gene. The DNA of the CDR3 is TGTGCCAGCAGTCAAGGGGCCAGGTGGTCGGGGGAGACCCAGTACTTC. It codes for CASSQGARWSGETQYF.

The chain is built from TRBV2 and TRBJ2-1; 9 bases are a match to TRBD1. This CDR3 comprises 17 residues. Germline V lookup: CDR1 SNHLY, CDR2 FYNNEI. The trim removed 2 bases at V and 2 bases at J, leaving 7 bases unmatched. The CDR3 sequence: CASSETGTGITYNEQFF. In DNA, the CDR3 is TGTGCCAGCAGTGAAACCGGGACAGGGATAACCTACAATGAGCAGTTCTTC.

V gene TRBV5-4 combines with J gene TRBJ1-2; TRBD1 matches at 10 bases. CDR3 length equals 16 residues. Germline V lookup: CDR1 SGHNT, CDR2 YYREEE (reference sequence). Trimming took 3 bases from V and 4 from J; bases not matched to a gene: 9. DNA of the CDR3: TGTGCCAGCAGCTCTGACCGGACAGGGGGAGTCTATGGCTACACCTTC. Translation: CASSSDRTGGVYGYTF.

The rearrangement joins TRBV30 to TRBJ2-1; TRBD2 agrees at 8 bases. The CDR3 is 15 residues long. Germline assignment: CDR1 GTSNPN and CDR2 SVGIG (reference sequence). Germline trimming cut 1 base from V and 8 bases from J; bases unmatched to any gene: 10. The CDR3 is CAWSDPSGGSDEQFF. CDR3 nucleotides: TGTGCCTGGAGTGACCCGAGCGGGGGATCGGATGAGCAGTTCTTC.

The chain is built from TRBV5-6 and TRBJ2-6; maybe TRBD2 (5 bases). Trimming removed 0 bases from V and 0 bases from J, with 10 bases in between. The length of the CDR3 is 17 residues. The V gene's germline CDR1 is SGHDT and CDR2 YYEEEE. The chain's CDR3 is CASSLASRDSGANVLTF. Here the CDR3 DNA reads TGTGCCAGCAGCTTGGCCAGCCGGGACTCTGGGGCCAACGTCCTGACTTTC. Together with reference TRBV5-6 and TRBJ2-6, the CDR3 gives the full variable domain: DAGVTQSPTHLIKTRGQQVTLRCSPKSGHDTVSWYQQALGQGPQFIFQYYEEEERQRGNFPDRFSGHQFPNYSSELNVNALLLGDSALYLCASSLASRDSGANVLTFGAGSRLTVL.

The V and J genes are TRBV5-1 and TRBJ1-2; 10 bases align to TRBD1. Trimming at V came to 4 bases and at J to 3 bases, leaving 15 bases not matched to a gene. Germline assignment: CDR1 SGHRS and CDR2 YFSETQ. The CDR3 is 18 amino acids. CDR3 residues: CASSLALTGGVGDYGYTF. The CDR3 DNA follows: TGCGCCAGCAGCCTAGCCCTGACAGGGGGCGTCGGGGACTATGGCTACACCTTC.

V is TRBV28 and J is TRBJ1-2; 9 nucleotides match TRBD1. Germline loops: CDR1 MDHEN, CDR2 SYDVKM. This CDR3 region has 14 residues. With V trimmed by 5 bases and J by 6 bases, 7 bases remained unmatched. The chain's CDR3 is CASSPTGTGNGYTF. In nucleotides, the CDR3 is TGTGCCAGCAGTCCCACCGGGACAGGGAATGGCTACACCTTC.

The chain is built from TRBV5-5 and TRBJ2-2; TRBD2 is a possible D gene (6 bases). This CDR3 comprises 15 residues. Per the germline V gene, CDR1 is SGHKS and CDR2 is YYEKEE (reference sequence). V lost 1 base, J lost 0 bases, and 7 bases lay in between. The CDR3 DNA is TGTGCCAGCAGCTTGAGGGAGGCGAACACCGGGGAGCTGTTTTTT. Translated: CASSLREANTGELFF.

Only a few counts were recorded for this clone. J is TRBJ1-6 and V is TRBV18; TRBD1 aligns across 8 bases. Trimming cost V 5 bases and J 8 bases; bases outside gene matches: 14. The CDR3 runs 17 residues. CDR1 is KGHSH and CDR2 is LQKENI in the germline V gene. The CDR3 DNA follows: TGTGCCAGCTCATCTATTCGCGGACAGGGTCTCTATTCACCCCTCCACTTT. Translated, it gives CASSSIRGQGLYSPLHF.

The genes are TRBV12-5 and TRBJ1-6; possible D gene TRBD1, 6 bases. The germline gives CDR1 LGHNT, CDR2 FRNRAP. The CDR3 is 14 amino acids. The V end was cut by 6 bases, the J end by 10 bases, with 16 bases between. This CDR3 reads CASGLNRVGSPLHF. The CDR3 DNA is TGTGCTAGTGGCCTTAACAGGGTCGGATCACCCCTCCACTTT.

The rearrangement uses TRBV11-2 and TRBJ1-1; 10 bases are a match to TRBD1. Germline CDR1 and CDR2: SGHAT and FQNNGV. The CDR3 is 15 residues long. The J segment lost 2 bases and the V segment lost 6 bases, leaving 6 bases of the junction unmatched. CDR3 DNA: TGTGCCAGCAGGACCGGGACAGGGGAAAACACTGAAGCTTTCTTT. It codes for CASRTGTGENTEAFF.